What follows are 20 T cell receptor beta chains derived from one specimen sequenced in a study of neoadjuvant anti-PD-1 for oral cavity cancer. The time point was: after neoadjuvant nivolumab, at surgical resection. Clones were sequenced by immunoSEQ multiplex PCR, and TCRdb holds only the in-frame ones, with some missing. This table holds thousands of clones, about three quarters found once. This material consisted of PBMCs, taken after nivolumab (anti-PD-1) treatment. The receptors stem from a person between 40 and 85 years old with oral cavity squamous cell carcinoma.

The chain combines TRBV27 with TRBJ2-1; D is uncertain. CDR1 is MNHEY, CDR2 SMNVEV, per germline (reference sequence). CDR3 length equals 15 residues. Trimming shortened V by 3 bases and J by 4 bases, and 13 bases separated the two germline ends. The CDR3 nucleotides read TGTGCCAGCAGTTTGGGCCCGCCTAGGTACAATGAGCAGTTCTTC. It specifies CASSLGPPRYNEQFF.

The chain is built from TRBV19 and TRBJ1-1, with D perhaps TRBD1 (6 bases). The ends were cut back, 1 base at V and 8 bases at J, with 17 bases in the middle. Germline CDR1 and CDR2: LNHDA and SQIVND (reference sequence). The CDR3 runs to 15 residues. The CDR3 here is CASSIVQGRVGEAFF. The DNA for the CDR3 is TGTGCCAGTAGTATAGTCCAGGGGAGAGTGGGAGAAGCTTTCTTT.

The chain joins TRBV5-6 to TRBJ2-7; TRBD1 agrees at 10 bases. CDR3 length equals 14 residues. Per germline, CDR1 SGHDT and CDR2 YYEEEE. The junction had 7 bases not matched to a gene; V was cut back by 5 bases and J by 5 bases. This chain's CDR3 is CASRPPGQGNEQYF. In nucleotides, the CDR3 is TGTGCCAGCAGGCCCCCGGGACAGGGGAACGAGCAGTACTTC.

The chain couples TRBV5-1 to TRBJ1-1; 7 bases align to TRBD1. CDR3 length equals 13 residues. V lost 5 bases, J lost 1 base, and 2 bases stayed unmatched. Germline CDR1 reads SGHRS; CDR2 reads YFSETQ. The CDR3 is CASRDRANTEAFF. For the CDR3, the DNA is TGCGCCAGCAGAGACAGGGCGAACACTGAAGCTTTCTTT.

The chain is built from TRBV18 and TRBJ1-5; 10 bases match TRBD1. The ends lost 4 bases at V and 7 bases at J; junction bases unmatched: 4. Germline V gene lookup returns CDR1 KGHSH and CDR2 LQKENI. The CDR3 length is 14 residues. The CDR3 sequence is CASSRQGAGQPQHF. The CDR3 nucleotides are TGTGCCAGCTCACGACAGGGGGCAGGACAGCCCCAGCATTTT. Full variable domain (remainder filled in from reference TRBV18 and TRBJ1-5): NAGVMQNPRHLVRRRGQEARLRCSPMKGHSHVYWYRQLPEEGLKFMVYLQKENIIDESGMPKERFSAEFPKEGPSILRIQQVVRGDSAAYFCASSRQGAGQPQHFGDGTRLSIL.

This clone has just a few counts. The rearrangement joins TRBV27 to TRBJ1-6; D is undetermined. Germline CDR1 is MNHEY and CDR2 is SMNVEV (reference sequence). V was clipped by 3 bases and J by 0 bases, with 6 bases between them. This CDR3 contains 15 residues. In DNA, the CDR3 is TGTGCCAGCAGTTTCGGAGGCTCCTATAATTCACCCCTCCACTTT. It translates to CASSFGGSYNSPLHF.

The rearrangement links TRBV5-6 to TRBJ1-5; tentative D call: TRBD1 (6 bases). The germline V gene encodes CDR1 SGHDT and CDR2 YYEEEE. The germline V and J ends were trimmed by 6 bases and 1 base, with 17 bases remaining between them. There are 16 residues in the CDR3. The CDR3 loop is CASTTFGGASNQPQHF. DNA of the CDR3: TGTGCCAGCACCACCTTCGGGGGGGCGAGCAATCAGCCCCAGCATTTT.

This chain uses TRBV4-1 with TRBJ2-3; D is perhaps TRBD2 (7 bases). CDR1 is MGHRA, CDR2 YSYEKL, per germline. This CDR3 contains 15 residues. Trimming shortened V by 3 bases and J by 2 bases, and 12 bases separated the two germline ends. The CDR3 DNA is TGCGCCAGCAGCCACGGGCGGGGGCTCACAGATACGCAGTATTTT. As protein: CASSHGRGLTDTQYF.

This clone was seen a handful of times. The gene calls are TRBV7-8 and TRBJ2-5; 14 nucleotides match TRBD2. The junction had 7 bases not matched to a gene; V was cut back by 5 bases and J by 2 bases. In germline, CDR1 is SGHVS, CDR2 FQNEAQ. The CDR3 consists of 17 residues. CDR3: CASSTRTSGRKQETQYF. The CDR3 DNA is TGTGCCAGCAGCACTAGGACTAGCGGGAGGAAACAAGAGACCCAGTACTTC.

The V call is TRBV28, the J call TRBJ2-7, with D maybe TRBD1 (6 bases). Trimming cost V 7 bases and J 3 bases, with 19 bases left between them. CDR1 and CDR2 (germline): MDHEN, SYDVKM. This CDR3 has 15 amino acids. CDR3 coding DNA: TGTGCCAGCACTAAGCGTCGGACAGTCTACTACGAGCAGTACTTC. Translating it yields CASTKRRTVYYEQYF.

V is TRBV28 and J is TRBJ1-5; no clear D gene. Trimming stripped 5 bases from V and 6 bases from J, with 11 bases between. The CDR3 is 13 amino acids. CDR1 MDHEN and CDR2 SYDVKM come from the germline V gene. CDR3: CASSRELRQPQHF. In DNA, the CDR3 is TGTGCCAGCAGTAGGGAGCTCCGTCAGCCCCAGCATTTT.

The V and J genes are TRBV6-1 and TRBJ2-7; no clear D. The germline CDR1 and CDR2 sequences are MNHNS and SASEGT. Trimming cost V 6 bases and J 2 bases, with 5 bases left between them. This CDR3 is 11 amino acids long. CDR3 residues: CASRVAYEQYF. In DNA form, the CDR3 reads TGTGCCAGCAGAGTAGCCTACGAGCAGTACTTC.

The chain couples TRBV7-2 to TRBJ1-3; maybe TRBD1 (5 bases). CDR1 SGHTA and CDR2 FQGNSA come from the germline V gene. Trimming removed 0 bases at V and 5 bases at J, with 11 bases between. This CDR3 spans 15 amino acids. The CDR3 DNA is TGTGCCAGCAGCTTAGCAGGCGGGGGTCGAAACACCATATATTTT. It translates to CASSLAGGGRNTIYF.

The chain is built from TRBV27 and TRBJ1-5; D is uncertain. Trimming took off 2 bases at V and 7 bases at J, with 9 bases between the two ends. The CDR3 is made up of 13 amino acids. Germline loops: CDR1 MNHEY, CDR2 SMNVEV (reference sequence). The CDR3 reads CASSLEGQQPQHF. The CDR3 DNA reads TGTGCCAGCAGTTTAGAGGGTCAACAGCCCCAGCATTTT.

This clone showed up just once. The chain links TRBV6-5 to TRBJ1-2; 10 bases are a match to TRBD1. The junction had 8 bases not matched to a gene; V was cut back by 6 bases and J by 4 bases. The length of the CDR3 is 15 residues. Germline lookup yields CDR1 MNHEY and CDR2 SVGAGI. The CDR3: CASREQTGGVYGYTF. CDR3 DNA sequence: TGTGCCAGCAGGGAACAGACAGGGGGCGTCTATGGCTACACCTTC.

This chain joins TRBV4-1 and TRBJ2-1, with D perhaps TRBD1 (6 bases). Germline values: CDR1 MGHRA, CDR2 YSYEKL. Trimming pared 1 base from V and 0 bases from J, leaving 10 bases between. The CDR3 totals 16 residues. This CDR3 reads CASSQGQVSSYNEQFF. The DNA for the CDR3 is TGCGCCAGCAGCCAAGGACAGGTTAGCTCCTACAATGAGCAGTTCTTC.

This clone has just a few counts. This chain uses TRBV29-1 with TRBJ2-3; possible D gene TRBD2, 7 bases. The CDR3 is made up of 15 amino acids. Germline CDR1 SQVTM, CDR2 ANQGSEA. The V end was cut by 1 base, the J end by 5 bases, with 16 bases between. DNA for the CDR3: TGCAGCGTTGAAGGCGAGGGGGGGCCGAAAGATACGCAGTATTTT. Its protein product is CSVEGEGGPKDTQYF.

The table lists this clone with a few counts. This sequence joins TRBV11-2 and TRBJ1-1; D gene ambiguous. The CDR3 consists of 13 residues. Germline V CDR1 and CDR2: SGHAT, FQNNGV. Trimming shortened V by 2 bases and J by 0 bases, and 4 bases separated the two germline ends. The CDR3, as DNA: TGTGCCAGCAGCTTATCCCTGAACACTGAAGCTTTCTTT. It yields the protein CASSLSLNTEAFF.

This clone turned up a few times. The CDR3 loop is CASSLASPRSSGNTIYF. The DNA of the CDR3 is TGTGCCAGCAGCTTAGCGTCACCCAGAAGCTCTGGAAACACCATATATTTT. The rearrangement joins TRBV7-6 to TRBJ1-3; D call uncertain. There are 17 residues in the CDR3. The germline V gene encodes CDR1 SGHVS and CDR2 FNYEAQ. Deletions cut 0 bases from V and 0 bases from J, with 12 bases between.

The gene calls are TRBV28 and TRBJ2-3, with D possibly being TRBD2 (7 bases). CDR3 size: 16 residues. Trimming stripped 4 bases from V and 1 base from J, with 15 bases between. Germline V lookup: CDR1 MDHEN, CDR2 SYDVKM. The CDR3: CASSSAGAGGTDTQYF. CDR3 coding DNA: TGTGCCAGCAGTTCCGCGGGGGCCGGGGGCACAGATACGCAGTATTTT.